The entry below describes one T cell receptor (beta chain). Antigen unknown. The germline V and J ends were trimmed by 6 bases and 0 bases, with 15 bases remaining between them. The germline V gene has CDR1 DFQATT and CDR2 SNEGSKA (reference sequence). The CDR3 is made up of 14 amino acids. These data belong to a study of blood T cells in healthy people across ages. Findings and caveats of the study: Aged donors had fewer naive CD4+ cells and lower diversity than long-lived donors.

With a J-beta primer mix and a sample-barcoded 5' primer, a second PCR ran about 6 to 11 cycles. TCRdb re-called the 5' RACE reads with MiXCR, one entry per CDR3 protein. The sample has 600,000 to 1,000,000 distinct CDR3 sequences; nearly 60% are singletons. The V call is TRBV20-1, the J call TRBJ2-7; maybe TRBD2 (6 bases). The receptor's source is a man between 25 and 39 years old in good health. Specimen: blood. The CDR3 here is CSAAGTLSSYEQYF. In DNA, the CDR3 is TGCAGTGCCGCGGGGACTTTAAGCTCCTACGAGCAGTACTTC.